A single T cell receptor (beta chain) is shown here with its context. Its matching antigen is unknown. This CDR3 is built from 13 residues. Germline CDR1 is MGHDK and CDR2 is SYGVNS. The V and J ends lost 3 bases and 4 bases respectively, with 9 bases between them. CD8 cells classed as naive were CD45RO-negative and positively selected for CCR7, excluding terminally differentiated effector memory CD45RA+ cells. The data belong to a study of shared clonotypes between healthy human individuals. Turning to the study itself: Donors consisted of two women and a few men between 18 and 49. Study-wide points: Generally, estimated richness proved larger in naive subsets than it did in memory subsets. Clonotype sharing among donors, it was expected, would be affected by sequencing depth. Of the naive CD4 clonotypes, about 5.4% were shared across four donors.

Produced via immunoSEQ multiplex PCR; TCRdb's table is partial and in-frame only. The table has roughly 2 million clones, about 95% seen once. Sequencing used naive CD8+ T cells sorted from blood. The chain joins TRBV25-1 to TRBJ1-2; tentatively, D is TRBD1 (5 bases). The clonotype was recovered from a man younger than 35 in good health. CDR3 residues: CASSETVFYGYTF. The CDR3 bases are TGTGCCAGCAGTGAGACAGTTTTCTATGGCTACACCTTC.